This T cell receptor beta chain was recovered during a study of CD8 T cell repertoires and HIV-1 epitope variants. Overall study: Each of Twenty-five Gag and Nef epitope peptides stimulated a separate culture.

The data were produced by immunoSEQ multiplex PCR, yet TCRdb's version contains in-frame clones alone and is incomplete. The profile shows 5,000 to 6,500 clones, around 66% of them singletons. Findings and limits, study-wide: Nef KF9 drew about five clonotypes and HW9 one, without TAALDMSHF responses. Fewer than ten TCR beta clonotypes were antigen-specific, roughly six apparently recognizing autologous or escape variants.

This CDR3 spans 15 amino acids. Germline CDR1 reads SGHVS; CDR2 reads FQNEAQ. After removal of 6 bases from V and 3 bases from J, the junction contained 7 bases not matched to a gene. In regard to this clone: The antigen remains unidentified.

The chain is built from TRBV7-8 and TRBJ2-1; TRBD2 matches 8 bases. This TCR came from a male donor with HIV. Sample: cultured CD8+ T cells derived from PBMCs. CDR3 residues: CASRLSGSLYNEQFF. CDR3 DNA: TGTGCCAGCAGGTTGAGCGGGAGCCTCTACAATGAGCAGTTCTTC.